This T cell receptor beta chain was identified in a study of shared clonotypes between healthy human individuals. Germline V gene sequence: CDR1 MGHRA, CDR2 YSYEKL. V lost 1 base, J lost 2 bases, and 10 bases lay in between. This CDR3 contains 15 residues. For this clone: The antigen is undetermined.

At deep level, the assay was performed. Source study methods: In the immunoSEQ data, sequences were junction-only and lacked quality scores, so filtering differed. Assay used: immunoSEQ multiplex PCR; TCRdb lists only in-frame clones, some missing. D and trimming were read from the DNA, whereas the V and J calls and clone size are those reported in that table. The table has about 2.4 million clones, 80% to 95% seen once. Study-level points and caveats: The sole specimen, blood, was sampled, and tissue repertoires likely differ. The naive CD4 repertoires of a few donors were compared, and approximately 4.5% of clonotypes were shared.

The chain combines TRBV4-1 with TRBJ2-3; D possibly corresponds to TRBD1 (5 bases). Sequencing was performed on naive CD4+ T cells from PBMCs. The subset was: CD45RA+ positively selected. The receptor was derived from a man in his late teens or twenties in good health. Some clones in this sample may be carry-over from other donors' samples. The CDR3 region has the DNA TGCGCCAGCAGCCAAGTTGGGGCCCTCACAGATACGCAGTATTTT. Amino acid sequence: CASSQVGALTDTQYF.